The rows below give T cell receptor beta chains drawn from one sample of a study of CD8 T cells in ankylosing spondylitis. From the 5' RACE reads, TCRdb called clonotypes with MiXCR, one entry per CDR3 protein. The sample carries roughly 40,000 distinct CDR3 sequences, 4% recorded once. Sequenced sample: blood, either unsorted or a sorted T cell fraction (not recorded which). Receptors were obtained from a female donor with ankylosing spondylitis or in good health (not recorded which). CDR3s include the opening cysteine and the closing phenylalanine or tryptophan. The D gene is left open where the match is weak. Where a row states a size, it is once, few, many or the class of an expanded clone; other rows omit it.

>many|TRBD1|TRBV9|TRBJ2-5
TGTGCCAGCAGCCGGTCCGGCCAGGGGGCTCAAGAGACCCAGTACTTC
CASSRSGQGAQETQYF
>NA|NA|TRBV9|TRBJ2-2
TGTGCCAGCAGCGTATTGAGTAGCACCGGGGAGCTGTTTTTT
CASSVLSSTGELFF
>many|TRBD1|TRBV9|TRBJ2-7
TGTGCCAGCAGCCCCAGACAGGGGGACCACGAGCAGTACTTC
CASSPRQGDHEQYF
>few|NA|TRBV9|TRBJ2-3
TGTGCCAGCAGCGTAGACAACGTACCCACAGATACGCAGTATTTT
CASSVDNVPTDTQYF
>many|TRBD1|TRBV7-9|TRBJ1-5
TGTGCCAGCAGCCTACAGGACAGGGAGGTTATTTTTGGTCAGCCCCAGCATTTT
CASSLQDREVIFGQPQHF
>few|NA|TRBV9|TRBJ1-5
TGTGCCAGCAGCGTAACCGGGGATCGCAATCAGCCCCAGCATTTT
CASSVTGDRNQPQHF
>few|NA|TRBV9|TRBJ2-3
TGTGCCAGCACCAATTCCGGGGGGCCCTCAGATACGCAGTATTTT
CASTNSGGPSDTQYF
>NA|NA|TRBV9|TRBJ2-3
TGTGCCAGCAGCGTACAGCACACAGATACGCAGTATTTT
CASSVQHTDTQYF
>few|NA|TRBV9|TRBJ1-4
TGTGCCAGCAGCCCAAAACTCGGACGGTATAATGAAAAACTGTTTTTT
CASSPKLGRYNEKLFF
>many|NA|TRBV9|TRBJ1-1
TGTGCCAGCAGCGTAGCGGGCCTTCGGGACACTGAAGCTTTCTTT
CASSVAGLRDTEAFF
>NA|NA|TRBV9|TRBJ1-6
TGTGCCAGCAGCCAAAGACAGGATAATTCACCCCTCCACTTT
CASSQRQDNSPLHF
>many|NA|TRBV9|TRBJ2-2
TGTGCCAGCGGTGCCGGGGACACCGGGGAGCTGTTTTTT
CASGAGDTGELFF